This T cell receptor beta chain was recorded in a study of blood T cell repertoires in COVID-19. Overall study: COVID-19 samples collected from the United States, Italy and Spain covered acute and convalescent phases. PBMCs, B-cell-depleted T cells, or T cells were the source of the cDNA or gDNA that made up the material.

This clone appeared a few times. The CDR3 sequence is 13 residues long. From germline, CDR1 is SQVTM and CDR2 ANQGSEA. Trimming at V came to 4 bases and at J to 5 bases, leaving 5 bases not matched to a gene. In the authors' workflow: How many nucleated cells were present was estimated from reference gene primer amplification. Method: immunoSEQ multiplex PCR; TCRdb's copy keeps in-frame clones and lacks some. V, J and clone size are taken as reported in that table, and D and trimming were inferred from the DNA itself. This repertoire shows approximately 280,000 clones, approximately 83% found once; its top ten account for roughly 11%.

The specimen sequenced was peripheral blood. The sequence was collected from a woman aged 65 to 85 with acute or convalescent COVID-19. The rearrangement joins TRBV29-1 to TRBJ1-2, with 9 bases that match TRBD1. CDR3: CSVGETGGYGYTF. CDR3 nucleotides: TGCAGCGTTGGAGAGACAGGGGGATATGGCTACACCTTC.